The clone carrying this T cell receptor beta chain was seen a handful of times. Its target is not known. With 4 bases removed from V and 4 bases from J, the gap between germline ends came to 11 bases. Germline V gene lookup returns CDR1 GTSNPN and CDR2 SVGIG (reference sequence). The CDR3 is made up of 13 amino acids. This sample was taken from a study of beta chain features in type 1 diabetes. Study context: The patient and healthy donor groups were comparable for age, gender and cell yields.

Expressed TCRB transcripts were sequenced because the isolated RNA had all been reverse transcribed beforehand. Sequencing was performed with immunoSEQ multiplex PCR; in TCRdb, only in-frame clones are kept and a portion is missing. This repertoire shows just over 450,000 clones, roughly 30% found once; its top ten account for about 0.06%. General study points: In comparison with healthy donors, patients had naive, central memory and Treg TCRB repertoires that appeared more similar.

The chain employs TRBV30 and TRBJ2-1; no clear D. The TCR comes from a young man in good health. The material sequenced was naive CD4+ T cells from blood. DNA for the CDR3: TGTGCCTGGATGGACGGGCGTTACAATGAGCAGTTCTTC. This gives the protein CAWMDGRYNEQFF. The full variable domain, its missing parts supplied by reference TRBV30 and TRBJ2-1, is SQTIHQWPATLVQPVGSPLSLECTVEGTSNPNLYWYRQAAGRGLQLLFYSVGIGQISSEVPQNLSASRPQDRQFILSSKKLLLSDSGFYLCAWMDGRYNEQFFGPGTRLTVL.